The T cell receptor (beta chain) under discussion was sequenced for a study of blood T cell repertoires in COVID-19 (dated by TCRdb to 2020 to 2021). About the full investigation: Samples covering the acute and convalescent phases of COVID-19 were provided by collaborators in the United States, Italy and Spain. The material from the prospective study consisted of cDNA or gDNA derived from T cells, B-cell-depleted T cells, or PBMCs. Subjects who had been exposed to COVID-19, were actively infected with it, or had recovered from it provided the deeply sampled blood TCRbeta repertoires that made up the dataset. The repertoires were released in a freely available public database meant as a resource for research on the immune response to SARS-CoV-2. Samples were obtained from the ongoing ImmuneRACE study (first 160 participants) and from over 1,000 subjects provided by 6 global collaborators. Sample metadata almost always included a de-identified subject ID, COVID-19 status, age in years and sex. Where HLA class I and class II types were available, the types were taken from metadata supplied by the sample provider, not from assay-based typing.

Comment on this clone: Its antigen is unknown. Nothing much larger sits one base from this clone, and base qualities are not available.

Results the study describes overall, beyond this receptor: Clinical and demographic metadata were provided uncurated, with the amount varying by source and participant.

One collaborating source in Seattle enrolled patients while the patients were actively infected and followed the patients over time throughout the course of disease. The collaborating institutions used their own protocols to collect whole blood in K2EDTA tubes. For TCRbeta analysis, collaborators shipped samples as frozen whole blood, isolated PBMCs, or DNA extracted from either of those sample types. TCRbeta CDR3 regions were amplified from genomic DNA using the immunoSEQ Assay, a bias-controlled multiplex PCR. Processing in the source paper ran as follows. The number of nucleated cells in each sample was estimated by amplification of reference gene primers within the assay. To quantify the absolute abundance of each unique TCRbeta CDR3 rearrangement, sequence reads were collapsed and filtered. For each sample, productive Simpson clonality was calculated as the square root of Simpson's diversity index over productive rearrangements. What TCRdb holds here is the immuneACCESS table cut down to in-frame rearrangements. Part of the clones is not present; checked against another copy, under half of the missing clones reflect an unresolved V gene, and the others are unexplained. That table furnishes V, J and clone size, whereas the DNA furnished D and trimming. The sample records some 130,000 clones, roughly 89% of which are singletons. The ten largest clones add up to approximately 4.5% of the sample.

Here V drops 2 bases and J drops 4 bases, and the junction holds 4 bases not matched to any gene. Sequences SGHTA (CDR1) and FQGTGA (CDR2) are obtained from the germline V gene. The CDR3 numbers 15 residues from cysteine through phenylalanine. This entry keeps only the CDR3 DNA: 45 bases, framed from base 1. The receptor was isolated from a man in his 60s with COVID-19, enrolled during active disease. The sequenced sample was peripheral blood. Here the chain combines TRBV7-3 and TRBJ2-2; TRBD1 aligns with 7 central bases. The CDR3 region reads CASSLDRAATGELFF. Read as DNA, the sequence is TGTGCCAGCAGCTTAGACAGGGCGGCCACCGGGGAGCTGTTTTTT.